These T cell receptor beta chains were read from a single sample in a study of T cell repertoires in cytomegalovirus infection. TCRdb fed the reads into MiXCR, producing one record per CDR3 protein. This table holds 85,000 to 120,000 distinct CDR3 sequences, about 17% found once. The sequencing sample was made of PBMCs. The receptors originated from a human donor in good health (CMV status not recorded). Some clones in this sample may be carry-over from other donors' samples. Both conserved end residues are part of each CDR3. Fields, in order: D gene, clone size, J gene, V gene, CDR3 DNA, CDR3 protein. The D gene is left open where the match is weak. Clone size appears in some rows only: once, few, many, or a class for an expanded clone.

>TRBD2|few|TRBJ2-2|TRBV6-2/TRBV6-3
TGTGCCAGCAGTTACTCTAGCGGGGGGGCGAACACCGGGGAGCTGTTTTTT
CASSYSSGGANTGELFF
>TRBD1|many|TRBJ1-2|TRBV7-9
TGTGCCAGCAGCCGGGACAGGGGATTCTATGGCTACACCTTC
CASSRDRGFYGYTF
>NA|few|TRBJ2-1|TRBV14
TGTGCCAGCAGTCCCTCTTGGGATGAGCAGTTCTTC
CASSPSWDEQFF
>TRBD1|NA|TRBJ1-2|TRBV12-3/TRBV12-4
TGTGCCAGCATCGACAGGGGTTACTATGGCTACACCTTC
CASIDRGYYGYTF
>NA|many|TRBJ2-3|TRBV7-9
TGTGCCAGCAGCCCTAACGTCCTAAGGGCAGATACGCAGTATTTT
CASSPNVLRADTQYF
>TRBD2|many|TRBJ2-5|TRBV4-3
TGCGCCAGCAGCCAAGCGACTAGCGGGGGGCACACCCAGTACTTC
CASSQATSGGHTQYF
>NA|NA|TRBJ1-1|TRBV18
TGTGCCAGCTCACCTCGAGTGGTCAGTGAAGCTTTCTTT
CASSPRVVSEAFF
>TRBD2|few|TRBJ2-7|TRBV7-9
TGTGCCAGCAGCTTCGGGGGGATGAATTACGAGCAGTACTTC
CASSFGGMNYEQYF
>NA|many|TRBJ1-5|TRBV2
TGTGCCAGCAGTGGTGGGGAGACCGGTCAGCCCCAGCATTTT
CASSGGETGQPQHF
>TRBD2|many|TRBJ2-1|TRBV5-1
TGCGCCAGCAGTAAAGGACTAGCGGGGTTTGAGCAGTTCTTC
CASSKGLAGFEQFF
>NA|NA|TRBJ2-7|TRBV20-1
TGCAGTGCTAGGGGTAGCTTTTCCTCCTACGAGCAGTACTTC
CSARGSFSSYEQYF
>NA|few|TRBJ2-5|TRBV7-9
TGTGCCAGCAGCTTGGCGGCTGGAAGAGAGACCCAGTACTTC
CASSLAAGRETQYF
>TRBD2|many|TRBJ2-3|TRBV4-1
TGCGCCAGCAGCCGAGGCGGGCTAGCGGGGGGGACAGATACGCAGTATTTT
CASSRGGLAGGTDTQYF
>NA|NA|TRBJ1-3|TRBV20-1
TGCAGTGCTCTGACTGAGGCTGGAAACACCATATATTTT
CSALTEAGNTIYF
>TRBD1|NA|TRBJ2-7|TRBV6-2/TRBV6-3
TGTGCCAGCAGTTTTGGACAGGGAATCTACGAGCAGTACTTC
CASSFGQGIYEQYF
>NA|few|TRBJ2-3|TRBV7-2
TGTGCCAGCAGCTATGGCACCACAGATACGCAGTATTTT
CASSYGTTDTQYF
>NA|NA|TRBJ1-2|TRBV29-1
TGCAGCGTTGAAGATCGTGTAGGACCGAACGGCTACACCTTC
CSVEDRVGPNGYTF
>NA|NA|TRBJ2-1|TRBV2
TGTGCCACCGCCATGCAGGGTTACAATGAGCAGTTCTTC
CATAMQGYNEQFF
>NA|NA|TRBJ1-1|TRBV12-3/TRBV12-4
TGTGCCAGCAGTGCCTATCGGACCTCCACTGAAGCTTTCTTT
CASSAYRTSTEAFF
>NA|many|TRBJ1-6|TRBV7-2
TGTGCCAGCAGCTTAGGTCGGCAGGGGATCTATAATTCACCCCTCCACTTT
CASSLGRQGIYNSPLHF